The 13 T cell receptor beta chains reported below all come from one sample, sequenced in a study of OX40 agonist ivuxolimab in advanced cancers. The protocol was immunoSEQ multiplex PCR, while the TCRdb copy is restricted to in-frame clones and leaves out a portion. The table records about 130,000 clones, about 90% of them present only once. The specimen comprised CD4+ or CD8+ T cells sorted from blood, sampled in a trial of the OX40 agonist ivuxolimab. Every receptor here comes from an adult with an advanced solid tumor such as melanoma, head and neck, liver or kidney cancer.

CDR3 sequence (DNA): TGTGCCAGCATTCAACGGAGCTCCTATAATTCACCCCTCCACTTT. Its translation is CASIQRSSYNSPLHF. The J gene is TRBJ1-6, the V gene TRBV27; D gene uncertain. This CDR3 comprises 15 residues. From germline, CDR1 is MNHEY and CDR2 SMNVEV (reference sequence). Trimming removed 7 bases from V and 0 bases from J, with 10 bases in between.

This CDR3 is CATSRPRDLYSNQPQHF. The CDR3 DNA follows: TGTGCCACCAGCAGACCTCGGGACCTATATAGCAATCAGCCCCAGCATTTT. The chain couples TRBV15 to TRBJ1-5; tentative D call: TRBD1 (5 bases). With 2 bases removed from V and 0 bases from J, the gap between germline ends came to 14 bases. The germline CDR1 and CDR2 sequences are LNHNV and YYDKDF (reference sequence). The CDR3 length is 17 residues.

The genes are TRBV4-2 and TRBJ1-5; D is ambiguous. Trimming took 1 base from V and 5 from J, leaving 6 bases between them. The CDR3 has 13 residues. CDR1 LGHNA and CDR2 YNFKEQ come from the germline V gene. CDR3 sequence (DNA): TGTGCCAGCAGCCAAGTTAGAGATCAGCCCCAGCATTTT. As protein: CASSQVRDQPQHF.

This chain connects TRBV18 to TRBJ1-3; D may be TRBD1 (5 bases). The CDR3 runs to 16 residues. Germline CDR1 KGHSH, CDR2 LQKENI. The V gene lost 3 bases and the J gene lost 0 bases, with 12 bases spanning the gap. In nucleotides, the CDR3 is TGTGCCAGCTCACCCGACAGTTCCTTCTCTGGAAACACCATATATTTT. Translated: CASSPDSSFSGNTIYF.

This sequence joins TRBV5-4 and TRBJ1-3, with D maybe TRBD1 (5 bases). The V gene's germline CDR1 is SGHNT and CDR2 YYREEE (reference sequence). V was shortened by 3 bases and J by 2 bases, with 15 bases between the two germline ends. The CDR3 runs 16 residues. CDR3 bases: TGTGCCAGCAGCTCTGTAGGTCCCAGGGCTGGAAACACCATATATTTT. It codes for CASSSVGPRAGNTIYF.

The chain joins TRBV7-2 to TRBJ1-2; 9 bases match TRBD1. V shed 3 bases and J 8 bases; nucleotides not matched to a gene: 4. Germline CDR1 is SGHTA and CDR2 is FQGNSA. This CDR3 spans 13 amino acids. Here the CDR3 DNA reads TGTGCCAGCAGCTTTCGGACAGGGGACGGCTACACCTTC. It specifies CASSFRTGDGYTF.

This chain connects TRBV28 to TRBJ1-4; 7 nucleotides match TRBD1. V lost 5 bases and J lost 6; bases outside the gene matches: 9. Germline V gives CDR1 MDHEN, CDR2 SYDVKM. This CDR3 is 15 amino acids long. The CDR3 reads CASSTEGAGDEKLFF. CDR3 bases: TGTGCCAGCAGTACCGAGGGGGCAGGTGATGAAAAACTGTTTTTT.

This chain connects TRBV11-2 to TRBJ1-5; D uncertain. V was shortened by 0 bases and J by 1 base, with 7 bases between the two germline ends. The length of the CDR3 is 15 residues. Germline values: CDR1 SGHAT, CDR2 FQNNGV. In DNA form, the CDR3 reads TGTGCCAGCAGCTTAGATAGAGGAAGCAATCAGCCCCAGCATTTT. Protein: CASSLDRGSNQPQHF.

This rearrangement joins TRBV9 to TRBJ1-5; D is perhaps TRBD1 (6 bases). CDR1 and CDR2 from the germline V gene are SGDLS and YYNGEE. Trimming pared 4 bases from V and 4 bases from J, leaving 12 bases between. This CDR3 is built from 14 residues. CDR3 in DNA: TGTGCCAGCAGCCCAGGACAGACTAATCAGCCCCAGCATTTT. It codes for CASSPGQTNQPQHF.

The chain carries TRBV28 and TRBJ2-1; no firm D call. The CDR3 extends over 16 amino acids. Deletions cut 3 bases from V and 2 bases from J, with 14 bases between. The germline V gene has CDR1 MDHEN and CDR2 SYDVKM. DNA for the CDR3: TGTGCCAGCAGTTTTTCCGGGCCCCCGACCTACAATGAGCAGTTCTTC. This codes for CASSFSGPPTYNEQFF.

The chain has TRBV11-2 and TRBJ2-4; tentative D call: TRBD2 (6 bases). From germline, CDR1 is SGHAT and CDR2 FQNNGV. With 2 bases removed from V and 1 base from J, the gap between germline ends came to 18 bases. The CDR3 has 18 residues. CDR3 in amino acids: CASSLIGSGGEAKNIQYF. The CDR3, as DNA: TGTGCCAGCAGCTTAATCGGGTCCGGGGGTGAGGCCAAAAACATTCAGTACTTC.

This CDR3 reads CASSQFNRGVWEGQGHQPQHF. The DNA for the CDR3 is TGTGCCAGCAGCCAATTTAATAGGGGGGTATGGGAGGGTCAGGGCCATCAGCCCCAGCATTTT. The rearrangement links TRBV14 to TRBJ1-5; tentatively, D is TRBD1 (6 bases). V lost 2 bases and J lost 5, with 31 bases in between. The CDR3 consists of 21 residues. The germline CDR1 and CDR2 sequences are SGHDN and FVKESK.

This clone was seen a few times. This chain links TRBV27 with TRBJ2-7, with 7 bases identical to TRBD2. V shed 4 bases, J shed 4 bases, and the junction held 10 bases outside the gene matches. Per the germline V gene, CDR1 is MNHEY and CDR2 is SMNVEV (reference sequence). CDR3 length: 15 residues. This chain's CDR3 is CASSSQTRRGYEQYF. CDR3 in DNA: TGTGCCAGCAGTTCACAGACCCGGCGGGGGTACGAGCAGTACTTC.